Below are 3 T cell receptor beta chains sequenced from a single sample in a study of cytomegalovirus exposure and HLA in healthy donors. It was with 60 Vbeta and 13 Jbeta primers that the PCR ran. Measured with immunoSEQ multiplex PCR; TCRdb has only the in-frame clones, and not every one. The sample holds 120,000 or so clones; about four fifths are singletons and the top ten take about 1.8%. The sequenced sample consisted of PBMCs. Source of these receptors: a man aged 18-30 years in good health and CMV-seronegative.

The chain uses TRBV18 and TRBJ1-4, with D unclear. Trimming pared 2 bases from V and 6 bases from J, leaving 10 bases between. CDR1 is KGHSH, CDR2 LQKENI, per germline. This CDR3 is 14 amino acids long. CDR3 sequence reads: CASSPEGEHEKLFF. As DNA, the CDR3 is TGTGCCAGCTCACCAGAGGGTGAGCATGAAAAACTGTTTTTT.

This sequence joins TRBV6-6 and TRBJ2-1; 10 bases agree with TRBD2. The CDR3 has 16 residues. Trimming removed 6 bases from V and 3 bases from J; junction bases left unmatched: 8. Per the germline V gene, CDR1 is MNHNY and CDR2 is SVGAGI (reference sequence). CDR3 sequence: CASRSRTSGVYNEQFF. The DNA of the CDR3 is TGTGCCAGCAGATCCCGGACTAGCGGTGTCTACAATGAGCAGTTCTTC.

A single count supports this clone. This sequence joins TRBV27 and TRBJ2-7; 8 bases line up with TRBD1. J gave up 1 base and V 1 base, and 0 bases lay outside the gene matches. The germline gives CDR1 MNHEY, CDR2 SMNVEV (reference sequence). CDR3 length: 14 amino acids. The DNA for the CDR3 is TGTGCCAGCAGTTTATGGACAGGGTCCTACGAGCAGTACTTC. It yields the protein CASSLWTGSYEQYF.